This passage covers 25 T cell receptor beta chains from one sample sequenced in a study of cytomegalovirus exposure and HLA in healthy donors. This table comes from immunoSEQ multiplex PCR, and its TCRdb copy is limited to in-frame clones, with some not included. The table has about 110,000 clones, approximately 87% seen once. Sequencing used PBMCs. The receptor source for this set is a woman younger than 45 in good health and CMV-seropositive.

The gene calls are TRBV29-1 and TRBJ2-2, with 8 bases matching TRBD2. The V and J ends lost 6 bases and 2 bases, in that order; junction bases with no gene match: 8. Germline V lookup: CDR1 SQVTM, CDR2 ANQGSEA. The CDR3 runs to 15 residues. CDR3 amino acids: CSVADGTSNTGELFF. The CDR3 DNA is TGCAGCGTGGCCGACGGGACTAGTAACACCGGGGAGCTGTTTTTT.

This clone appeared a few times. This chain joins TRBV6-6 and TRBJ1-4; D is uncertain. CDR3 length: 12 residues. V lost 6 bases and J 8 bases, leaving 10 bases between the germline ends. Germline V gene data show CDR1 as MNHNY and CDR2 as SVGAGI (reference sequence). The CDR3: CASSQSREKLFF. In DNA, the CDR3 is TGTGCCAGCAGCCAAAGCAGGGAAAAACTGTTTTTT.

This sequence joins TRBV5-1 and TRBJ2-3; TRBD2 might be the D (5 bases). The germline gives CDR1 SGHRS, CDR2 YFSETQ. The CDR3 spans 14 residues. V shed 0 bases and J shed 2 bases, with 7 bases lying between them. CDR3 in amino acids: CASSLAEVTDTQYF. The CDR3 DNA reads TGCGCCAGCAGCTTGGCGGAGGTCACAGATACGCAGTATTTT.

The CDR3 loop is CASSQGTSHGGTDTQYF. The DNA of the CDR3 is TGTGCCAGCAGCCAAGGGACTAGCCACGGGGGCACAGATACGCAGTATTTT. The chain uses TRBV4-2 and TRBJ2-3, with TRBD2 identical over 8 bases. With 1 base clipped from V and 1 base from J, the junction kept 7 bases outside the gene matches. CDR1 is LGHNA, CDR2 YNFKEQ, per germline. This CDR3 contains 17 residues.

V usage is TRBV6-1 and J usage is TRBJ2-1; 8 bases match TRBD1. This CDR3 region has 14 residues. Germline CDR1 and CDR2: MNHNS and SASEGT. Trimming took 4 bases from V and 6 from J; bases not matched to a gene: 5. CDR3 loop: CASSVTGGINEQFF. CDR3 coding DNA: TGTGCCAGCAGTGTCACAGGGGGGATCAATGAGCAGTTCTTC.

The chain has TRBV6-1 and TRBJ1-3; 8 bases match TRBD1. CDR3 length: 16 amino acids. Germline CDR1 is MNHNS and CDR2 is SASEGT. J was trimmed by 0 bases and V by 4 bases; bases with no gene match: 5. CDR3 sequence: CASSGTGISSGNTIYF. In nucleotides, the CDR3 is TGTGCCAGCAGTGGGACAGGGATTAGCTCTGGAAACACCATATATTTT.

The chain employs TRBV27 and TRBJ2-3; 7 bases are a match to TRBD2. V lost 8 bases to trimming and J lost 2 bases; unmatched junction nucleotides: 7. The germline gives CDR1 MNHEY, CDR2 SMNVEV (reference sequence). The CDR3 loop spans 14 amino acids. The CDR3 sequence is CASHSGFDTDTQYF. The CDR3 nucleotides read TGTGCCAGCCATAGCGGGTTTGACACAGATACGCAGTATTTT.

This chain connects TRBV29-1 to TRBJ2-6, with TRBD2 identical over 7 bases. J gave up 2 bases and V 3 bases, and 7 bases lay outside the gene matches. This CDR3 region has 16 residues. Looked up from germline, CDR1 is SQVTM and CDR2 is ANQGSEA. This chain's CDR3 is CSVEIRGRAGANVLTF. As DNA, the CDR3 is TGCAGCGTTGAGATTCGTGGGAGGGCTGGGGCCAACGTCCTGACTTTC.

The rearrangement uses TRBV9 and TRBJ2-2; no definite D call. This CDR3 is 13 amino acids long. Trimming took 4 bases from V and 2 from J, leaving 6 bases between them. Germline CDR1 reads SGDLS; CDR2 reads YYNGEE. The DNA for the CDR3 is TGTGCCAGCAGCCCTATAAACACCGGGGAGCTGTTTTTT. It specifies CASSPINTGELFF.

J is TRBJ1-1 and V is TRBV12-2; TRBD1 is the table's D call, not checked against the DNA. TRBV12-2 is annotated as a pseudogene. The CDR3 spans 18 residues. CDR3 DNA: TGTGCAAGTCGCTTAACACGACAGGGGGTAACGCTAACGGTGGAAGCTTTCTTT. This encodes CASRLTRQGVTLTVEAFF.

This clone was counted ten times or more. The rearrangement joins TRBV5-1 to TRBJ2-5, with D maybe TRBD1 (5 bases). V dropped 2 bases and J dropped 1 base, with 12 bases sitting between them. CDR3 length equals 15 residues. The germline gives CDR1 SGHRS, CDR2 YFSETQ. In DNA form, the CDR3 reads TGCGCCAGCAGCTTATTAGGGGCAGGCCAAGAGACCCAGTACTTC. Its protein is CASSLLGAGQETQYF.

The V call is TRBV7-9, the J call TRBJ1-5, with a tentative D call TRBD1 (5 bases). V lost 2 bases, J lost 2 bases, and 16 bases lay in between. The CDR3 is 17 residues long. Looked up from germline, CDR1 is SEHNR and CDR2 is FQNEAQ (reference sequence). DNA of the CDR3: TGTGCCAGCAGCTTATTTATCGGGGGAGTGGGCAATCAGCCCCAGCATTTT. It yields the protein CASSLFIGGVGNQPQHF.

CDR3 amino acids: CASSVGSPEPDTQYF. The DNA for the CDR3 is TGTGCCAGCAGCGTAGGGAGCCCTGAGCCAGATACGCAGTATTTT. The chain is built from TRBV9 and TRBJ2-3, with D unresolved. This CDR3 has 15 residues. The V gene's germline CDR1 is SGDLS and CDR2 YYNGEE. The V end was cut by 0 bases, the J end by 4 bases, with 12 bases between.

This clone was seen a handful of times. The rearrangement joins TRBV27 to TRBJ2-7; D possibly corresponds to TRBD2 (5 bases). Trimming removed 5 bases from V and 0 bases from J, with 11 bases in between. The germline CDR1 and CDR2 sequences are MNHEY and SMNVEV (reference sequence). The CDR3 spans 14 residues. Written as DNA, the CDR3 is TGTGCCAGCAGTCCCGGACTTTACTCCTACGAGCAGTACTTC. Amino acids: CASSPGLYSYEQYF.

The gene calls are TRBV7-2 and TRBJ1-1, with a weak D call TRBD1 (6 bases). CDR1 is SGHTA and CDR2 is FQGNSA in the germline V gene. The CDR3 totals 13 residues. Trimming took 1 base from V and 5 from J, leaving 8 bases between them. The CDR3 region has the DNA TGTGCCAGCAGCTTAGACAGGGAGACTGAAGCTTTCTTT. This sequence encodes CASSLDRETEAFF.

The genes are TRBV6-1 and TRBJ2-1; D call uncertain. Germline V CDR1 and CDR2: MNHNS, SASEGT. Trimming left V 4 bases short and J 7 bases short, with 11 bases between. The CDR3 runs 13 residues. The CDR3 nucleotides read TGTGCCAGCAGTGTTCCCCTTTCGAATGAGCAGTTCTTC. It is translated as CASSVPLSNEQFF.

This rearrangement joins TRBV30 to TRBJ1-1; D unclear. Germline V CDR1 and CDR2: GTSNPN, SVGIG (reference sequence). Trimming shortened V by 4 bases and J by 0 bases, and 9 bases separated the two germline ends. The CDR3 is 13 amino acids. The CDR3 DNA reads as TGTGCCTGGACTCCGACATTGAACACTGAAGCTTTCTTT. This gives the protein CAWTPTLNTEAFF.

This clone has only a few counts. CDR3 nucleotide sequence: TGTGCCAGCAGCCGCCTACTAGCGGGAGTCGAGCAGTACTTC. Its protein product is CASSRLLAGVEQYF. The rearrangement joins TRBV11-2 to TRBJ2-7; 11 bases line up with TRBD2. The junction had 6 bases not matched to a gene; V was cut back by 5 bases and J by 6 bases. Germline lookup yields CDR1 SGHAT and CDR2 FQNNGV. The CDR3 consists of 14 residues.

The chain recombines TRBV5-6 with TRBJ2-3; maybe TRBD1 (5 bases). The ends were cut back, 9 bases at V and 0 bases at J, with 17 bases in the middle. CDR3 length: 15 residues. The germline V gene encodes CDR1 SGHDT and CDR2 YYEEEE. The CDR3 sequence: CATLRRGSSTDTQYF. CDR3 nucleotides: TGTGCCACCCTACGAAGGGGATCTAGCACAGATACGCAGTATTTT.

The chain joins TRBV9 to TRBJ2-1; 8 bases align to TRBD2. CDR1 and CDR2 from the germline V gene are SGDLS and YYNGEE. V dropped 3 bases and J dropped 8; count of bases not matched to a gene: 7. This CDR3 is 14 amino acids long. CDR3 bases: TGTGCCAGCAGCGACCCGGGACTAGGCGATGAGCAGTTCTTC. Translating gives CASSDPGLGDEQFF.

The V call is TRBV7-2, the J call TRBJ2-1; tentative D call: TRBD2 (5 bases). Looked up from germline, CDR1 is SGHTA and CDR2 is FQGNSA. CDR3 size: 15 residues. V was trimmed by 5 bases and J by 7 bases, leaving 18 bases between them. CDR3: CASSKPGSAENEQFF. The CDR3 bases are TGTGCCAGCAGCAAGCCGGGGAGTGCGGAGAATGAGCAGTTCTTC.

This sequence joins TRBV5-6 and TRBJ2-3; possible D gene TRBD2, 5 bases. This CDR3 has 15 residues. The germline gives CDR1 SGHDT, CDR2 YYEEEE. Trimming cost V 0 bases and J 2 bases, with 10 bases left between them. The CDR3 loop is CASSLDRGTTDTQYF. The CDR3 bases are TGTGCCAGCAGCTTGGACCGGGGTACCACAGATACGCAGTATTTT. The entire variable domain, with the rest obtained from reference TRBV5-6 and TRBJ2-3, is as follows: DAGVTQSPTHLIKTRGQQVTLRCSPKSGHDTVSWYQQALGQGPQFIFQYYEEEERQRGNFPDRFSGHQFPNYSSELNVNALLLGDSALYLCASSLDRGTTDTQYFGPGTRLTVL.

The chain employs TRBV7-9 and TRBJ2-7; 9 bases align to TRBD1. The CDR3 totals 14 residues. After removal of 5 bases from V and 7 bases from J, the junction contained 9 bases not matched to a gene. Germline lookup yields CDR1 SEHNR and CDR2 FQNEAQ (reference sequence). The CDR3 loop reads CASSLQGAIGEQYF. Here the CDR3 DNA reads TGTGCCAGCAGCCTACAGGGGGCAATCGGGGAGCAGTACTTC.

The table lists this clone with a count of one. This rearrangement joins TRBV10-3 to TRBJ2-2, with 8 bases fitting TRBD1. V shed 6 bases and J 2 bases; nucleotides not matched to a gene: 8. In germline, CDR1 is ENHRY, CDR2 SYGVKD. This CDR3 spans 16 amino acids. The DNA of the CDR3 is TGTGCCATCAGACCCTCGGACAGGGAAAACACCGGGGAGCTGTTTTTT. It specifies CAIRPSDRENTGELFF.

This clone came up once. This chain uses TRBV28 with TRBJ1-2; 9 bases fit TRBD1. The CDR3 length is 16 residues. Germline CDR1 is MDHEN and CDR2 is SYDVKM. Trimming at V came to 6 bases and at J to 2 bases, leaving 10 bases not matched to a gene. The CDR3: CASSGAGTGPNYGYTF. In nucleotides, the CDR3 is TGTGCCAGCAGCGGGGCGGGGACAGGGCCCAACTATGGCTACACCTTC.